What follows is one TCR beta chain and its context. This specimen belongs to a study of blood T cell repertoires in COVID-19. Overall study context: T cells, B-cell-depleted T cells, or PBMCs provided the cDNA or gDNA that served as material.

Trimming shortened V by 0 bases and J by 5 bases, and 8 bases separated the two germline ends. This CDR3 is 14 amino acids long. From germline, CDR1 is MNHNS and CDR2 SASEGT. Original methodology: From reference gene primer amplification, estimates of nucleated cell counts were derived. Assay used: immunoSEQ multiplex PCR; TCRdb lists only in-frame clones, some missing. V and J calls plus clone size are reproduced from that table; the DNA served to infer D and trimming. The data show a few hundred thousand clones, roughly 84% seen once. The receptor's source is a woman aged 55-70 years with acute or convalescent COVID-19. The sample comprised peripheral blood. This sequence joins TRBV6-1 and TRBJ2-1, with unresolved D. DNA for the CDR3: TGTGCCAGCAGTGAAGCTAGCCGGAACAATGAGCAGTTCTTC. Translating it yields CASSEASRNNEQFF.